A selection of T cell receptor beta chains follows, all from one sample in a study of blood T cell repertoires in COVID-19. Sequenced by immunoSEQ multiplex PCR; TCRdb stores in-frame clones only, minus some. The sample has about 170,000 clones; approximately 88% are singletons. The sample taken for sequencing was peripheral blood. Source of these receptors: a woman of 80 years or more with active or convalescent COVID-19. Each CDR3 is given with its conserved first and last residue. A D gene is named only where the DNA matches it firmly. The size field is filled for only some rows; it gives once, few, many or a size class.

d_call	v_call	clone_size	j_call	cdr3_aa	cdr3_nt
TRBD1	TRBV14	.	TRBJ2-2	CASSQRPFLTRTGGNTGELFF	TGTGCCAGCAGCCAACGACCCTTTCTAACTAGGACAGGCGGGAACACCGGGGAGCTGTTTTTT
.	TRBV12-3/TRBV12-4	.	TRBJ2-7	CASTTGPEQYF	TGTGCCAGCACCACTGGGCCCGAGCAGTACTTC
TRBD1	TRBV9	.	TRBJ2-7	CASSPRTGLNYEQYF	TGTGCCAGCAGCCCACGGACAGGGCTTAACTACGAGCAGTACTTC
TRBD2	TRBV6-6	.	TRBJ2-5	CASTPSGGRRETQYF	TGTGCCAGCACCCCGAGCGGGGGTCGGAGGGAGACCCAGTACTTC
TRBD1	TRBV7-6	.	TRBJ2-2	CASSFDRASGELFF	TGTGCCAGCAGCTTTGACAGGGCGAGCGGGGAGCTGTTTTTT
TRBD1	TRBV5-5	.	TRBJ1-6	CASSFEGQAPLHF	TGTGCCAGCAGCTTCGAAGGACAGGCACCCCTCCACTTT
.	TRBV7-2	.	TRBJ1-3	CASSGQGAGNTIYF	TGTGCCAGCAGCGGCCAAGGGGCGGGAAACACCATATATTTT
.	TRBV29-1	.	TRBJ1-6	CSVAEGNSPLHF	TGCAGCGTGGCGGAGGGGAATTCACCCCTCCACTTT
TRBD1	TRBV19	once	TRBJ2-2	CATRRLGQGWPGELFF	TGTGCCACACGGCGACTTGGACAGGGCTGGCCCGGGGAGCTGTTTTTT
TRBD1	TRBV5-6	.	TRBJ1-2	CASSPGTGKFYGYTF	TGTGCCAGCAGCCCCGGGACAGGGAAATTTTATGGCTACACCTTC
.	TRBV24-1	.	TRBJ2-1	CATSGDTSDEQFF	TGTGCCACCAGTGGGGACACTTCGGATGAGCAGTTCTTC
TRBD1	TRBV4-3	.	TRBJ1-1	CASRPVVNRGDTEAFF	TGCGCCAGCAGGCCCGTCGTTAACAGGGGTGATACTGAAGCTTTCTTT
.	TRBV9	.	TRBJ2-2	CASSVGSGELFF	TGTGCCAGCAGCGTAGGGAGCGGGGAGCTGTTTTTT
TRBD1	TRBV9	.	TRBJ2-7	CASSVGTGGRNEQYF	TGTGCCAGCAGCGTGGGGACAGGGGGCCGGAACGAGCAGTACTTC
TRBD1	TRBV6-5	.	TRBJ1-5	CASSLGQGKHQPQHF	TGTGCCAGCAGCTTGGGACAGGGGAAGCATCAGCCCCAGCATTTT
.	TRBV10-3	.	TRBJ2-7	CAISEGGTKSYEQYF	TGTGCCATCAGTGAGGGGGGGACGAAGTCCTACGAGCAGTACTTC
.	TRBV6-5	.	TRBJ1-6	CASSSRSYNSPLHF	TGTGCCAGCAGTTCCAGGTCCTATAATTCACCCCTCCACTTT
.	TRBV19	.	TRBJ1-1	CASSPRNLNTEAFF	TGTGCCAGTTCCCCCAGGAACTTGAACACTGAAGCTTTCTTT
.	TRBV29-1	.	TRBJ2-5	CSVFQRGQETQYF	TGCAGCGTATTTCAAAGGGGGCAAGAGACCCAGTACTTC
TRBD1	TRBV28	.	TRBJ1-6	CASSTTLTGGFSPLHF	TGTGCCAGCAGCACTACCTTGACAGGGGGCTTTTCACCCCTCCACTTT
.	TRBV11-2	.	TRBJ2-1	CASSILGVQFF	TGTGCCAGCAGCATTCTAGGAGTACAGTTCTTC
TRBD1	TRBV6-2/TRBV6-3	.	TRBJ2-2	CASSYPGQGTGELFF	TGTGCCAGCAGTTACCCGGGACAGGGCACCGGGGAGCTGTTTTTT
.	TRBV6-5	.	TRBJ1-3	CASSTPRGTGNTIYF	TGTGCCAGCAGTACGCCCCGGGGGACTGGAAACACCATATATTTT
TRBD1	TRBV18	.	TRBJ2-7	CASSPPHSGTGGAEQYF	TGTGCCAGCTCACCACCCCATTCGGGGACAGGGGGCGCCGAGCAGTACTTC
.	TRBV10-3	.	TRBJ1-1	CAISLGRGETEAFF	TGTGCCATCAGCCTGGGGAGGGGAGAGACTGAAGCTTTCTTT
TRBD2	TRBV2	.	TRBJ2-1	CASSPGTSYNEQFF	TGTGCCAGCAGTCCCGGGACTAGCTACAATGAGCAGTTCTTC
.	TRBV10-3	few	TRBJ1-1	CAISENLNTEAFF	TGTGCCATCAGTGAAAATTTAAACACTGAAGCTTTCTTT
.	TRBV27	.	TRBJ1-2	CASRRTAASNYGYTF	TGTGCCAGCAGGCGGACAGCGGCCTCTAACTATGGCTACACCTTC
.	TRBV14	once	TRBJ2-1	CASSQSGWNEQFF	TGTGCCAGCAGCCAATCAGGGTGGAATGAGCAGTTCTTC
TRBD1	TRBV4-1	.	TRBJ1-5	CASSQGDRDNQPQHF	TGCGCCAGCAGCCAGGGAGACAGGGACAATCAGCCCCAGCATTTT
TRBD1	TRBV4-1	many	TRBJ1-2	CASSQAPDRARGNYGYTF	TGCGCCAGCAGCCAAGCCCCGGACAGGGCCCGGGGGAACTATGGCTACACCTTC
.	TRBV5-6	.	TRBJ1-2	CASSPGAGNYGYTF	TGTGCCAGCAGCCCTGGTGCGGGTAACTATGGCTACACCTTC
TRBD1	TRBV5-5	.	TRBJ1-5	CASSLTGDQPQHF	TGTGCCAGCAGTTTAACAGGGGATCAGCCCCAGCATTTT
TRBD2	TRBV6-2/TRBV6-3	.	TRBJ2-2	CASSFPGLAGGITGELFF	TGTGCCAGCAGTTTTCCGGGACTAGCGGGGGGGATCACCGGGGAGCTGTTTTTT
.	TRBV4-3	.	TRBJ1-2	CASSQEESAWGYTF	TGCGCCAGCAGCCAAGAAGAGAGCGCCTGGGGCTACACCTTC
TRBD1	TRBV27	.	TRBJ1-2	CASSPRGTGGDGYTF	TGTGCCAGCAGTCCCCGGGGGACAGGGGGAGATGGCTACACCTTC
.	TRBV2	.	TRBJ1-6	CASSGGLGRNSPLHF	TGTGCCAGCAGCGGGGGATTGGGGCGAAATTCACCCCTCCACTTT
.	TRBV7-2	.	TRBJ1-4	CASSLYPGMGDEKLFF	TGTGCCAGCAGCTTATATCCAGGGATGGGCGATGAAAAACTGTTTTTT
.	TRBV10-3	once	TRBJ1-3	CAIRARDSSGNTIYF	TGTGCCATCAGGGCGAGGGATAGCTCTGGAAACACCATATATTTT
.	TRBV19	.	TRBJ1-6	CASSLAVPFYNSPLHF	TGTGCCAGTAGTTTAGCAGTGCCTTTCTATAATTCACCCCTCCACTTT
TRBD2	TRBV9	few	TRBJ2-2	CASSATSGGPTGELFF	TGTGCCAGCAGCGCAACTAGCGGGGGCCCTACCGGGGAGCTGTTTTTT
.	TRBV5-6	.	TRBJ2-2	CASSLVGQLANTGELFF	TGTGCCAGCAGCTTGGTCGGTCAACTCGCGAACACCGGGGAGCTGTTTTTT
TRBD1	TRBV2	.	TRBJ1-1	CASRPIQGADEAFF	TGTGCCAGCAGGCCGATACAGGGGGCAGATGAAGCTTTCTTT
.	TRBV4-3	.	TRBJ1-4	CASSQRGTFQVATNEKLFF	TGCGCCAGCAGCCAACGGGGGACTTTTCAGGTTGCAACTAATGAAAAACTGTTTTTT
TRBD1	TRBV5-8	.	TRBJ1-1	CASSHKQGIGAAFF	TGTGCCAGCAGCCACAAACAGGGGATTGGCGCGGCTTTCTTT
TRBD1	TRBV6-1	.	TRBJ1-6	CASSVQGAGVQSPLHF	TGTGCCAGCAGTGTTCAGGGGGCGGGTGTGCAATCACCCCTCCACTTT
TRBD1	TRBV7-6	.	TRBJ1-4	CASSGDRSSTNEKLFF	TGTGCCAGCAGCGGGGACAGAAGTTCAACTAATGAAAAACTGTTTTTT